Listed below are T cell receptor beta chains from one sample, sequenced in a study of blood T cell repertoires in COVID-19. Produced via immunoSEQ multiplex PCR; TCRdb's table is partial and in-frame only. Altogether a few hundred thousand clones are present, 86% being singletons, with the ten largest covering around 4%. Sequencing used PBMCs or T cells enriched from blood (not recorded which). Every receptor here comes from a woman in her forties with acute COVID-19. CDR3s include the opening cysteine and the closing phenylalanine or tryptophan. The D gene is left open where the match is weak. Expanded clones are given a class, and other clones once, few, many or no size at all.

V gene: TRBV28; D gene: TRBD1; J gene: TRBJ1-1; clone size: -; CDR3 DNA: TGTGCCAGCATCCGGGGGACAGACACTGAAGCTTTCTTT; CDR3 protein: CASIRGTDTEAFF
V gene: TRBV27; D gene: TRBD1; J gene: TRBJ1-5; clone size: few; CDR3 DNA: TGTGCCAGCAGACAGGGGGTTTATCAGCCCCAGCATTTT; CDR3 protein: CASRQGVYQPQHF
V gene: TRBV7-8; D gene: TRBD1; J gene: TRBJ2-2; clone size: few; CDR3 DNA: TGTGCCAGCAGCTTAAGGGCCGTACAGGGGACCGGGGAGCTGTTTTTT; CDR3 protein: CASSLRAVQGTGELFF
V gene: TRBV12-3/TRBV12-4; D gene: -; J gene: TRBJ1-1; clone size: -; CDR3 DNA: TGTGCCAGCAGCCTACAGGAGAACACTGAAGCTTTCTTT; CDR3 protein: CASSLQENTEAFF
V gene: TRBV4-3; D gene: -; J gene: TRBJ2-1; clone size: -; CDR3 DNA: TGCGCCAGCAGCCAAGAGGGGAGGAATTTCAATGAGCAGTTCTTC; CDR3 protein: CASSQEGRNFNEQFF
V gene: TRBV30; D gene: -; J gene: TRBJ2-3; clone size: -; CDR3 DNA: TGTGCCTGGAGTGTGGCGGCAACTATTCGGGATACGCAGTATTTT; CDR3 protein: CAWSVAATIRDTQYF
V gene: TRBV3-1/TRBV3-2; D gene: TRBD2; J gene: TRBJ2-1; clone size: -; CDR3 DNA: TGTGCCAGCAGCCAGGGGACTAGTTATGAGCAGTTCTTC; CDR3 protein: CASSQGTSYEQFF
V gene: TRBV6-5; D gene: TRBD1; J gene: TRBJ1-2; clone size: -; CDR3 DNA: TGTGCCAGCAGTTATCCAACAGGGGACGGCTATGGCTACACCTTC; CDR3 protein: CASSYPTGDGYGYTF
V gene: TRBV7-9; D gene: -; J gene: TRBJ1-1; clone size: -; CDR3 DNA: TGTGCCAGCAGCTTAACCCAGGGGTTCACTGAAGCTTTCTTT; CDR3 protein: CASSLTQGFTEAFF
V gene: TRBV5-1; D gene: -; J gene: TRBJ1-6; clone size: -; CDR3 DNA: TGCGCCAGCAGCTTGGGAGACAAGAATTCACCCCTCCACTTT; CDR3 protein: CASSLGDKNSPLHF
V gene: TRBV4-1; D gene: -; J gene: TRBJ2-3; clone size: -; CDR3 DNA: TGCGCCAGCAGCCCCGCGGTGTTCACAGATACGCAGTATTTT; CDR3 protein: CASSPAVFTDTQYF
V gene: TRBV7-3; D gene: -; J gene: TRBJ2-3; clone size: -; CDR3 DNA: TGTGCCAGCAGCTTAAGCGGAGGGGGGGCAGATACGCAGTATTTT; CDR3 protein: CASSLSGGGADTQYF
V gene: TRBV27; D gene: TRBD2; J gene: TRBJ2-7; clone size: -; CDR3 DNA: TGTGCCAGCAGTTCAGCGGGATCCTACGAGCAGTACTTC; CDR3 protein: CASSSAGSYEQYF
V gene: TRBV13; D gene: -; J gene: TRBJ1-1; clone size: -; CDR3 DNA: TGTGCCAGCAGCTTCCGCGGAGGCACTGAAGCTTTCTTT; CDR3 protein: CASSFRGGTEAFF
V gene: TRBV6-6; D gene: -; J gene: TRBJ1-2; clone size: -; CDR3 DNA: TGTGCCAGCAGTTACTCCCCGGGGAACTATGGCTACACCTTC; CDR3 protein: CASSYSPGNYGYTF
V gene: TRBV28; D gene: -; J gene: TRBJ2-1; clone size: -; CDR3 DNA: TGTGCCAGCAGTTTCCGGACAGCTAACAATGAGCAGTTCTTC; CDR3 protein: CASSFRTANNEQFF
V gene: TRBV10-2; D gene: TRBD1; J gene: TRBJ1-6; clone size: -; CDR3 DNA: TGCGCCAGCAGTGTCCTCCAGGGACAGGGGGCTTATTCACCCCTCCACTTT; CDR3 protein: CASSVLQGQGAYSPLHF
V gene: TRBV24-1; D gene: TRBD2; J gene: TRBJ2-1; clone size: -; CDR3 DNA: TGTGCCACCAGTGATTGGGGAAGCGGGAGGGCCGTATCTAAGCAGTTCTTC; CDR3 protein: CATSDWGSGRAVSKQFF
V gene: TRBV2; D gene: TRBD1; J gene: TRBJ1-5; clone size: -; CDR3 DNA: TGTGCCAGCAGTGAAAGCCGGACAGGGCTTCGGCAGCCCCAGCATTTT; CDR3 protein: CASSESRTGLRQPQHF
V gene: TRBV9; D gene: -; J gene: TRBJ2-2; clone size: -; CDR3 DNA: TGTGCCAGCAGGACCGTCGGGGGTACCGGGGAGCTGTTTTTT; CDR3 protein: CASRTVGGTGELFF
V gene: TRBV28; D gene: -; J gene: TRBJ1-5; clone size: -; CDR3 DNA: TGTGCCAGCAAAACCCTCGGGACAAATAGCAATCAGCCCCAGCATTTT; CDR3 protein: CASKTLGTNSNQPQHF
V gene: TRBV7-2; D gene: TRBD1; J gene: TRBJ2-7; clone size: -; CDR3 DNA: TGTGCCAGCAGCTTCGGCAGGGGGACCTACGAGCAGTACTTC; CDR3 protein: CASSFGRGTYEQYF
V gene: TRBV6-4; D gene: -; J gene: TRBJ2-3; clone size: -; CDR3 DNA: TGTGCCAGCAGCCCTAGCGGCACAGATACGCAGTATTTT; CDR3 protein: CASSPSGTDTQYF
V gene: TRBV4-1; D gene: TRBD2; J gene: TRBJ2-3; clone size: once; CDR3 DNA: TGCGCCAGCAGCCAAGACCTAGCGGGAAGGGGAAGCACAGATACGCAGTATTTT; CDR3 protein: CASSQDLAGRGSTDTQYF
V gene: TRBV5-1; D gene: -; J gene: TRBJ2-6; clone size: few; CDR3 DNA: TGCGCCAGCACCGGAGATTCTGGGGCCAACGTCCTGACTTTC; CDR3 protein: CASTGDSGANVLTF
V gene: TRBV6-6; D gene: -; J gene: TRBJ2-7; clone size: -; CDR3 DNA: TGTGCCAGCAGTTCCGACAGGCGCGAGCAGTACTTC; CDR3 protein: CASSSDRREQYF
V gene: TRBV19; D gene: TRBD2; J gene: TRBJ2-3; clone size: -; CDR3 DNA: TGTGCCAGTAGTATAAACCTAGCGGGAGGGCCTGGGGATACGCAGTATTTT; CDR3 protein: CASSINLAGGPGDTQYF
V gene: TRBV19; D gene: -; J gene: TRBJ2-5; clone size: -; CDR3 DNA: TGTGCCAGTAGCCTTAAACAGGGCACCCTTGGGACCCAGTACTTC; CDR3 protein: CASSLKQGTLGTQYF
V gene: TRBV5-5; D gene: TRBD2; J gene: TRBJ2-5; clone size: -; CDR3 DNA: TGTGCCAGCAGCAGGATAGCGGGAGAGGAGGAGACCCAGTACTTC; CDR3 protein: CASSRIAGEEETQYF
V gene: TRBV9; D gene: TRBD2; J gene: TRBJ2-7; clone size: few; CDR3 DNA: TGTGCCAGCAGCGTAGCGGCTAGCGGGCCCCCCTACGAGCAGTACTTC; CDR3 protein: CASSVAASGPPYEQYF